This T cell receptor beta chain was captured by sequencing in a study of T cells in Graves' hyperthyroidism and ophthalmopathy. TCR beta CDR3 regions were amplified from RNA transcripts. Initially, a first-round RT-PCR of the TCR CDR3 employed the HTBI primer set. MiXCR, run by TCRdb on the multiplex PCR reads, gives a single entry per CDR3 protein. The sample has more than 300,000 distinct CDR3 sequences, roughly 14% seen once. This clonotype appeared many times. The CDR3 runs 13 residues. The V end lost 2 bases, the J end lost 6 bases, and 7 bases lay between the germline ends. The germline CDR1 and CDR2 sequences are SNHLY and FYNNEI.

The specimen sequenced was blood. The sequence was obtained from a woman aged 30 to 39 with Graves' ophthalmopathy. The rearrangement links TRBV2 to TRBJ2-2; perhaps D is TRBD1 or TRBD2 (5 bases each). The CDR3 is CASSESGPGELFF. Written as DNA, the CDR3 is TGTGCCAGCAGTGAATCGGGACCCGGGGAGCTGTTTTTT. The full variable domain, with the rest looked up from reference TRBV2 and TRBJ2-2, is EPEVTQTPSHQVTQMGQEVILRCVPISNHLYFYWYRQILGQKVEFLVSFYNNEISEKSEIFDDQFSVERPDGSNFTLKIRSTKLEDSAMYFCASSESGPGELFFGEGSRLTVL.